The 26 T cell receptor beta chains given below trace back to one sample, sequenced in a study of PD-1 blockade in classical Hodgkin lymphoma. Produced via immunoSEQ multiplex PCR; TCRdb's table is partial and in-frame only. The repertoire holds 30,000 to 35,000 clones, with approximately 92% as singletons. Exposure to brentuximab vedotin varied, and each patient had relapsed following autologous stem cell transplantation. Negative selection with magnetic separation was used to purify CD4+ T cells from thawed PBMCs. The sequencing here drew on CD4+ T cells from blood, taken at baseline. These receptor sequences come from a human donor with classical Hodgkin lymphoma.

This clone was detected once. The chain uses TRBV19 and TRBJ2-1, with D perhaps matching TRBD2 (5 bases). V was shortened by 1 base and J by 9 bases, with 16 bases between the two germline ends. Germline V gives CDR1 LNHDA, CDR2 SQIVND (reference sequence). The CDR3 is 15 amino acids. This CDR3 is CASSIGFLGVGEQFF. The CDR3 nucleotides are TGTGCCAGTAGTATAGGCTTCCTCGGGGTGGGTGAGCAGTTCTTC.

The J gene is TRBJ2-7, the V gene TRBV28; D tentatively reads TRBD1 or TRBD2 (5 bases each). From germline, CDR1 is MDHEN and CDR2 SYDVKM. This CDR3 contains 15 residues. V lost 7 bases, J lost 0 bases, and 16 bases lay in between. In DNA, the CDR3 is TGTGCCAGCAACGGGGCAACTCCTAGCTCCTACGAGCAGTACTTC. As protein: CASNGATPSSYEQYF.

This chain links TRBV9 with TRBJ2-7; 9 bases match TRBD2. CDR1 is SGDLS and CDR2 is YYNGEE in the germline V gene. The V gene end was trimmed by 2 bases and the J gene end by 4 bases; junction bases not matched to a gene: 10. The CDR3 covers 16 residues. The CDR3 bases are TGTGCCAGCAGCGTTACGGCGGGAGGGTTGGTTTACGAGCAGTACTTC. Translated: CASSVTAGGLVYEQYF.

The gene calls are TRBV18 and TRBJ1-3; the D is unclear. The CDR3 is made up of 13 amino acids. Germline CDR1 is KGHSH and CDR2 is LQKENI. V was pared by 8 bases and J by 0 bases, with 8 bases between. The CDR3 nucleotides are TGTGCCAGCCAACTATTCTCTGGAAACACCATATATTTT. This gives the protein CASQLFSGNTIYF. Looking up the rest from reference TRBV18 and TRBJ1-3 gives the full variable domain: NAGVMQNPRHLVRRRGQEARLRCSPMKGHSHVYWYRQLPEEGLKFMVYLQKENIIDESGMPKERFSAEFPKEGPSILRIQQVVRGDSAAYFCASQLFSGNTIYFGEGSWLTVV.

The chain combines TRBV25-1 with TRBJ1-5, with D possibly being TRBD1 (5 bases). Trimming took 3 bases from V and 2 from J, leaving 8 bases between them. Germline CDR1 MGHDK, CDR2 SYGVNS. This CDR3 is 14 amino acids long. DNA of the CDR3: TGTGCCAGCAGTGAGATAGGGGGCAATCAGCCCCAGCATTTT. It codes for CASSEIGGNQPQHF.

Only one count was recorded for this clone. The rearrangement links TRBV6-6 to TRBJ2-7; weak D call: TRBD1 (5 bases). Germline CDR1 and CDR2: MNHNY and SVGAGI (reference sequence). CDR3 length: 10 residues. Trimming pared 6 bases from V and 7 bases from J, leaving 7 bases between. This chain's CDR3 is CASRNREQYF. The CDR3 DNA reads as TGTGCCAGCAGAAACAGGGAGCAGTACTTC.

The gene calls are TRBV19 and TRBJ2-1; D gene uncertain. V was pared by 9 bases and J by 0 bases, with 15 bases between. Per germline, CDR1 LNHDA and CDR2 SQIVND (reference sequence). The CDR3 runs 15 residues. CDR3 coding DNA: TGTGCCAGCGAAAGGACGAGTACCTCCTACAATGAGCAGTTCTTC. It translates to CASERTSTSYNEQFF.

The chain employs TRBV6-5 and TRBJ1-3, with D perhaps matching TRBD1 (5 bases). Germline values: CDR1 MNHEY, CDR2 SVGAGI. With 8 bases removed from V and 7 bases from J, the gap between germline ends came to 12 bases. The CDR3 contains 12 residues. CDR3: CASEGSGNTIYF. The DNA for the CDR3 is TGTGCCAGCGAGGGGTCGGGGAACACCATATATTTT.

Only a few counts were recorded for this clone. The genes are TRBV30 and TRBJ1-1; D unclear. V was clipped by 0 bases and J by 3 bases, with 5 bases between them. CDR1 is GTSNPN and CDR2 is SVGIG in the germline V gene (reference sequence). The CDR3 length is 12 residues. CDR3 residues: CAWSVQYTEAFF. Written as DNA, the CDR3 is TGTGCCTGGAGTGTACAATACACTGAAGCTTTCTTT.

The gene calls are TRBV6-5 and TRBJ2-3, with D possibly being TRBD1 (5 bases). This CDR3 contains 15 residues. Trimming cost V 0 bases and J 2 bases, with 9 bases left between them. Germline CDR1 is MNHEY and CDR2 is SVGAGI. The CDR3: CASSYSEGVTDTQYF. The CDR3 nucleotides are TGTGCCAGCAGTTACTCGGAAGGGGTCACAGATACGCAGTATTTT.

V usage is TRBV5-1 and J usage is TRBJ2-7; D not resolved. There are 15 residues in the CDR3. Trimming cost V 0 bases and J 0 bases, with 10 bases left between them. CDR1 and CDR2 (germline): SGHRS, YFSETQ. The CDR3, as DNA: TGCGCCAGCAGCTTGGCCGGTTGGTACTCCTACGAGCAGTACTTC. This codes for CASSLAGWYSYEQYF.

The chain is built from TRBV27 and TRBJ1-5; 7 bases map to TRBD1. CDR3 size: 15 residues. The V segment lost 2 bases and the J segment 7 bases; nucleotides outside the gene matches: 8. Germline V gene data show CDR1 as MNHEY and CDR2 as SMNVEV (reference sequence). The chain's CDR3 is CASSLRGPGGQPQHF. The CDR3 bases are TGTGCCAGCAGTTTACGAGGCCCAGGGGGGCAGCCCCAGCATTTT.

The chain couples TRBV5-1 to TRBJ2-1; no reliable D call. The CDR3 length is 17 residues. V was clipped by 0 bases and J by 2 bases, with 15 bases between them. Germline-derived CDR1 and CDR2 are SGHRS and YFSETQ. In nucleotides, the CDR3 is TGCGCCAGCAGCTTGGAGGTTGGGGTCCCGGCCTACAATGAGCAGTTCTTC. Translation: CASSLEVGVPAYNEQFF. The whole variable domain, filled in from reference TRBV5-1 and TRBJ2-1, reads KAGVTQTPRYLIKTRGQQVTLSCSPISGHRSVSWYQQTPGQGLQFLFEYFSETQRNKGNFPGRFSGRQFSNSRSEMNVSTLELGDSALYLCASSLEVGVPAYNEQFFGPGTRLTVL.

This sequence joins TRBV18 and TRBJ1-2, with D hard to call. The length of the CDR3 is 13 residues. Trimming left V 3 bases short and J 6 bases short, with 11 bases between. Per the germline V gene, CDR1 is KGHSH and CDR2 is LQKENI. CDR3 DNA: TGTGCCAGCTCACCGAACGTGGCTAATGGCTACACCTTC. It yields the protein CASSPNVANGYTF.

The chain couples TRBV7-2 to TRBJ2-7; D is possibly TRBD2 (6 bases). This CDR3 is built from 14 residues. From germline, CDR1 is SGHTA and CDR2 FQGNSA. Trimming removed 5 bases from V and 3 bases from J, with 14 bases in between. The DNA of the CDR3 is TGTGCCAGCAGCGAAGCGGGCGCCTACTACGAGCAGTACTTC. Protein product: CASSEAGAYYEQYF.

This chain links TRBV7-8 with TRBJ2-4; 7 bases are a match to TRBD2. The CDR3 has 17 amino acids. Trimming took 5 bases from V and 0 from J; bases not matched to a gene: 10. Per the germline V gene, CDR1 is SGHVS and CDR2 is FQNEAQ. In DNA form, the CDR3 reads TGTGCCAGCAGCAACTCCCGGGGAGGGGTAGCCAAAAACATTCAGTACTTC. Its translation is CASSNSRGGVAKNIQYF.

CDR3 protein: CASSLAGGQETQYF. The CDR3 nucleotides are TGTGCCAGCAGTTTGGCGGGGGGACAAGAGACCCAGTACTTC. The chain couples TRBV28 to TRBJ2-5, with 8 bases that match TRBD2. Looked up from germline, CDR1 is MDHEN and CDR2 is SYDVKM. V was clipped by 3 bases and J by 2 bases; unmatched bases: 2. This CDR3 contains 14 residues.

In this sample, this clone turned up once. The V and J genes are TRBV5-1 and TRBJ1-1; tentative D call: TRBD1 (5 bases). This CDR3 comprises 15 residues. CDR1 is SGHRS, CDR2 YFSETQ, per germline. Trimming shortened V by 3 bases and J by 4 bases, and 16 bases separated the two germline ends. Here the CDR3 reads CASSYQRGGGTEAFF. DNA for the CDR3: TGCGCCAGCAGCTATCAACGGGGGGGTGGCACTGAAGCTTTCTTT.

The V gene is TRBV28, the J gene TRBJ1-3; 10 bases are a match to TRBD1. This CDR3 has 19 residues. V lost 4 bases and J lost 0; bases outside the gene matches: 12. CDR1 is MDHEN, CDR2 SYDVKM, per germline. The CDR3 spells CASSSLRQGATFSGNTIYF. The CDR3 nucleotides read TGTGCCAGCAGTTCCCTGCGACAGGGGGCCACTTTCTCTGGAAACACCATATATTTT.

The rearrangement joins TRBV4-1 to TRBJ2-5; either TRBD1 or TRBD2 may supply D (6 bases each). This CDR3 is 16 amino acids long. From germline, CDR1 is MGHRA and CDR2 YSYEKL. The V gene lost 2 bases and the J gene lost 5 bases, with 18 bases spanning the gap. The DNA of the CDR3 is TGCGCCAGCAGCCAACTAGGGATGACTAGGGGGGAGACCCAGTACTTC. Amino acids: CASSQLGMTRGETQYF.

The V and J genes are TRBV30 and TRBJ2-5; a weak D match, TRBD2 (5 bases). Trimming left V 4 bases short and J 1 base short, with 16 bases between. This CDR3 region has 15 residues. CDR1 and CDR2 from the germline V gene are GTSNPN and SVGIG (reference sequence). The CDR3 nucleotides read TGTGCCTGGAATCCGGGGTGGGGAAGCCAAGAGACCCAGTACTTC. It is translated as CAWNPGWGSQETQYF. Supplemented by reference TRBV30 and TRBJ2-5, the full variable domain reads SQTIHQWPATLVQPVGSPLSLECTVEGTSNPNLYWYRQAAGRGLQLLFYSVGIGQISSEVPQNLSASRPQDRQFILSSKKLLLSDSGFYLCAWNPGWGSQETQYFGPGTRLLVL.

The chain links TRBV29-1 to TRBJ1-5, with a possible D match to TRBD1 (6 bases). V dropped 4 bases and J dropped 6 bases, with 10 bases sitting between them. Looked up from germline, CDR1 is SQVTM and CDR2 is ANQGSEA. The CDR3 length is 12 residues. CDR3 sequence: CSVGEGGQPQHF. The CDR3, as DNA: TGCAGCGTTGGGGAAGGGGGTCAGCCCCAGCATTTT.

The chain employs TRBV28 and TRBJ2-5; D may be TRBD2 (6 bases). V lost 5 bases to trimming and J lost 0 bases, with 10 bases between them. Germline loops: CDR1 MDHEN, CDR2 SYDVKM. The CDR3 is 14 amino acids. CDR3 loop: CASSIGTYQETQYF. The CDR3 bases are TGTGCCAGCAGTATCGGGACTTACCAAGAGACCCAGTACTTC.

This clone has just a few counts. The V and J genes are TRBV11-2 and TRBJ2-2; 8 bases fit TRBD2. Germline V lookup: CDR1 SGHAT, CDR2 FQNNGV. V lost 5 bases and J lost 8; bases outside the gene matches: 16. CDR3 length: 17 amino acids. This chain's CDR3 is CASSTAGTRAPMGELFF. The CDR3 region has the DNA TGTGCCAGCAGCACAGCCGGGACTAGGGCCCCGATGGGGGAGCTGTTTTTT.

The V gene is TRBV7-9, the J gene TRBJ2-1, with 8 bases fitting TRBD1. Looked up from germline, CDR1 is SEHNR and CDR2 is FQNEAQ (reference sequence). The V gene end was trimmed by 5 bases and the J gene end by 9 bases; junction bases not matched to a gene: 12. This CDR3 is built from 15 residues. CDR3 protein: CASSVTGVSVSEQFF. CDR3 nucleotide sequence: TGTGCCAGCAGCGTGACAGGGGTTTCCGTCTCTGAGCAGTTCTTC.

The rearrangement uses TRBV5-5 and TRBJ2-5; 8 positions agree with TRBD2. CDR1 and CDR2 (germline): SGHKS, YYEKEE (reference sequence). The CDR3 extends over 15 amino acids. The trim removed 6 bases at V and 3 bases at J, leaving 10 bases unmatched. CDR3 nucleotide sequence: TGTGCCAGCACCCCGGAGCCCGGGAGGGAAGAGACCCAGTACTTC. This encodes CASTPEPGREETQYF.